The entry below describes one T cell receptor (beta chain). The data stem from a study of long-term antiretroviral therapy in people with HIV. Germline CDR1 reads SGHRS; CDR2 reads YFSETQ. The CDR3 runs to 15 residues. J was trimmed by 4 bases and V by 4 bases; bases with no gene match: 7. This was the immunoSEQ v3.0 assay at survey level. Only in-frame clones appear in the TCRdb table, and some are missing; sequencing was by immunoSEQ multiplex PCR. There are about 25,000 clones in the sample; roughly 78% occur only once, and about 9% lies in the top ten. The chain couples TRBV5-1 to TRBJ2-4; 8 nucleotides line up with TRBD1. The sample in question was unsorted PBMCs, obtained 1.2 years after starting antiretroviral therapy. This receptor was identified in a woman between 40 and 55 years old with HIV. This chain's CDR3 is CASSPPGGPKNIQYF. In DNA form, the CDR3 reads TGCGCCAGCAGCCCGCCAGGGGGCCCGAAAAACATTCAGTACTTC.